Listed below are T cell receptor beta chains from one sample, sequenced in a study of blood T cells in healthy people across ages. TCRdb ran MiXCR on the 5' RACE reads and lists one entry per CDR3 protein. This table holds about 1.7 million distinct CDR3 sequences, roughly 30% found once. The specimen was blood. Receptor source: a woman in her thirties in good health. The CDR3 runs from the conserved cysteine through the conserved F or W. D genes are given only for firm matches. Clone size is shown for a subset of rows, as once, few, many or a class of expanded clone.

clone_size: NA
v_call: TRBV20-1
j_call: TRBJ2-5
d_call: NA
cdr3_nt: TGCAGTGCTAGAATTAGTAGTTTTAGGGGGTCGGAGGAGACCCAGTACTTC
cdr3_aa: CSARISSFRGSEETQYF

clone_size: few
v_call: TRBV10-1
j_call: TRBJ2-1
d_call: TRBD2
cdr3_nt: TGCGCCAGCAGTGAAGGTAGCGGGAGTAGAGAGCAGTTCTTC
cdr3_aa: CASSEGSGSREQFF

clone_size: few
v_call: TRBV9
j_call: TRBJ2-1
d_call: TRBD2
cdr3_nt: TGTGCCAGCAGCGTAGTAGCGGGAGGGCAAAATGAGCAGTTCTTC
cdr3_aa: CASSVVAGGQNEQFF

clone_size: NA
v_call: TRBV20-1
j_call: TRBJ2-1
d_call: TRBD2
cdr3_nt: TGCAGTGCTGGGGTCCTAGCGGGGTCCTACAATGAGCAGTTCTTC
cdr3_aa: CSAGVLAGSYNEQFF

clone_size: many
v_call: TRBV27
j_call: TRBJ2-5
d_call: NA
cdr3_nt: TGTGCCAGCAGTGGAGAAAAAGAGACCCAGTACTTC
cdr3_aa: CASSGEKETQYF

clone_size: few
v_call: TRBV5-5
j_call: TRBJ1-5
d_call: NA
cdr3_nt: TGTGCCAGCAGCTTGGAGCCAGCCGGGCCCCAGCATTTT
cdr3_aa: CASSLEPAGPQHF

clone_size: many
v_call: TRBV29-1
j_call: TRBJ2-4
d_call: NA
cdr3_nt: TGCAGCGCTGGAGGGGCGGCCAAAAACATTCAGTACTTC
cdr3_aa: CSAGGAAKNIQYF

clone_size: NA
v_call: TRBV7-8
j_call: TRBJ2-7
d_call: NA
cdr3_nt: TGTGCCAGCAGCCGTGTAGGGCTAGCGAACGAGCAGTACTTC
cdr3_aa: CASSRVGLANEQYF

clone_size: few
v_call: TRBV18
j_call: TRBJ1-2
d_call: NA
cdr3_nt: TGTGCCAGCTCACCACATCTTAACTATGGCTACACCTTC
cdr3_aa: CASSPHLNYGYTF

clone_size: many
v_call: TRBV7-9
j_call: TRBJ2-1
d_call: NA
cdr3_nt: TGTGCCAGCCACCCAGCCAGAGGCAATGAGCAGTTCTTC
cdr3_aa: CASHPARGNEQFF

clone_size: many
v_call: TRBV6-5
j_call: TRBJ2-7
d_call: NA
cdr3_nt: TGTGCCACCCAACAGGGCATACCCTACGAGCAGTACTTC
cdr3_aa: CATQQGIPYEQYF

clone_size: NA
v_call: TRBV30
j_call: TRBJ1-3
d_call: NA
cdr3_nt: TGTGCCTGGAGGCCCCGGGTAAACACCATATATTTT
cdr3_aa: CAWRPRVNTIYF

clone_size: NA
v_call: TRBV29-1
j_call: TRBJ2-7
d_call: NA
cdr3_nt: TGCAGCGCCTTAAAACCCACCTACGAGCAGTACTTC
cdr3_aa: CSALKPTYEQYF

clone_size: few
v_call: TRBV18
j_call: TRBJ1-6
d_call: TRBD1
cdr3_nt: TGTGCCAGCTCAGCAGGACAGGTCGGTGCCTCACCCCTCCACTTT
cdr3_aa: CASSAGQVGASPLHF

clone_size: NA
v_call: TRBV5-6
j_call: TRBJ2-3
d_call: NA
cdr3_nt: TGTGCCAGCAGCTTAGGTTATATATGGGATACGCAGTATTTT
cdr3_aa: CASSLGYIWDTQYF

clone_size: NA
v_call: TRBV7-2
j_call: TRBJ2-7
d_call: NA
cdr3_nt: TGTGCCAGCAGCACCGGGCCCGAGCAGTACTTC
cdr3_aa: CASSTGPEQYF

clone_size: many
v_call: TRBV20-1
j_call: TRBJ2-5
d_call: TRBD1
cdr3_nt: TGCAGTGCTACGCGAAGCACAGGGGTCGAGACCCAGTACTTC
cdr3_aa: CSATRSTGVETQYF